What follows are 19 T cell receptor beta chains derived from one specimen sequenced in a study of blood T cell repertoires in COVID-19. TCRdb's copy holds only in-frame clones and misses some; the assay was immunoSEQ multiplex PCR. Among about 220,000 clones listed, about 86% were seen once. Sequenced input: peripheral blood. The receptors stem from a woman in her twenties or thirties who had recovered from COVID-19.

The chain couples TRBV11-3 to TRBJ1-1, with D unresolved. Looked up from germline, CDR1 is SGHNT and CDR2 is YENEEA. The V end lost 2 bases, the J end lost 5 bases, and 9 bases lay between the germline ends. The CDR3 spans 13 residues. The chain's CDR3 is CASSLNLWTEAFF. DNA of the CDR3: TGTGCCAGCAGCTTAAACTTATGGACTGAAGCTTTCTTT. Based on the CDR3 plus reference TRBV11-3 and TRBJ1-1, the full variable domain is EAGVVQSPRYKIIEKKQPVAFWCNPISGHNTLYWYLQNLGQGPELLIRYENEEAVDDSQLPKDRFSAERLKGVDSTLKIQPAELGDSAVYLCASSLNLWTEAFFGQGTRLTVV.

The rearrangement links TRBV29-1 to TRBJ2-5, with D perhaps matching TRBD2 (6 bases). The CDR3 totals 13 residues. Germline V CDR1 and CDR2: SQVTM, ANQGSEA. With 5 bases removed from V and 5 bases from J, the gap between germline ends came to 15 bases. CDR3 DNA sequence: TGCAGCGTTAGGGACTTAAGCCGGGAGACCCAGTACTTC. Translation: CSVRDLSRETQYF.

This chain uses TRBV5-1 with TRBJ2-1, with D possibly TRBD1 on 7 matching bases. The CDR3 is 17 residues long. CDR1 is SGHRS and CDR2 is YFSETQ in the germline V gene. Trimming removed 0 bases from V and 7 bases from J, with 20 bases in between. In DNA, the CDR3 is TGCGCCAGCAGCTTGGAGTGGACGCGGACAGGAGGGAATGAGCAGTTCTTC. Translating it yields CASSLEWTRTGGNEQFF. Based on the CDR3 plus reference TRBV5-1 and TRBJ2-1, the full variable domain is KAGVTQTPRYLIKTRGQQVTLSCSPISGHRSVSWYQQTPGQGLQFLFEYFSETQRNKGNFPGRFSGRQFSNSRSEMNVSTLELGDSALYLCASSLEWTRTGGNEQFFGPGTRLTVL.

The J gene is TRBJ1-2, the V gene TRBV7-8, with unresolved D. Trimming removed 8 bases at V and 5 bases at J, with 15 bases between. The CDR3 length is 13 residues. In germline, CDR1 is SGHVS, CDR2 FQNEAQ. The CDR3 reads CASGLNTVYGYTF. DNA for the CDR3: TGTGCCAGCGGACTCAACACCGTTTATGGCTACACCTTC.

V gene TRBV19 combines with J gene TRBJ2-2, with no clear D. This CDR3 spans 12 amino acids. Germline V CDR1 and CDR2: LNHDA, SQIVND (reference sequence). With 5 bases removed from V and 5 bases from J, the gap between germline ends came to 6 bases. DNA of the CDR3: TGTGCCAGTAGTCCCGAGACCGGGGAGCTGTTTTTT. It is translated as CASSPETGELFF.

V and J are TRBV7-2 and TRBJ1-6; 8 bases line up with TRBD1. This CDR3 is 15 amino acids long. Trimming cost V 5 bases and J 6 bases; bases outside gene matches: 6. Germline assignment: CDR1 SGHTA and CDR2 FQGNSA. CDR3 sequence: CASSPQGARNSPLHF. The DNA for the CDR3 is TGTGCCAGCAGCCCGCAGGGGGCGCGTAATTCACCCCTCCACTTT.

The J gene is TRBJ2-3, the V gene TRBV5-1; D gene unclear. The germline V gene has CDR1 SGHRS and CDR2 YFSETQ. Trimming left V 0 bases short and J 6 bases short, with 20 bases between. This CDR3 contains 17 residues. The CDR3 loop is CASSLGLSLSLSDTQYF. CDR3 coding DNA: TGCGCCAGCAGCTTGGGGCTCTCGCTGTCCTTGTCGGATACGCAGTATTTT.

The chain joins TRBV7-3 to TRBJ1-1; possibly TRBD1 for D (6 bases). CDR3 length: 15 residues. V dropped 1 base and J dropped 0 bases, with 9 bases sitting between them. Germline-derived CDR1 and CDR2 are SGHTA and FQGTGA. The CDR3 sequence: CASSLKGQMNTEAFF. In DNA form, the CDR3 reads TGTGCCAGCAGCTTAAAAGGACAGATGAACACTGAAGCTTTCTTT.

This chain connects TRBV4-2 to TRBJ2-1; 8 bases align to TRBD2. CDR3 length equals 18 residues. Trimming cost V 2 bases and J 0 bases; bases outside gene matches: 9. CDR1 is LGHNA and CDR2 is YNFKEQ in the germline V gene. DNA for the CDR3: TGTGCCAGCAGCCAAAATACGGGACTAGAGAGCTCCTACAATGAGCAGTTCTTC. Protein product: CASSQNTGLESSYNEQFF.

The rearrangement uses TRBV6-1 and TRBJ1-4, with D uncertain. V shed 2 bases and J shed 3 bases, with 16 bases lying between them. The CDR3 totals 17 residues. The germline V gene encodes CDR1 MNHNS and CDR2 SASEGT. CDR3 nucleotide sequence: TGTGCCAGCAGTGAATCTGCAGGTGGGCGAGCTAATGAAAAACTGTTTTTT. It is translated as CASSESAGGRANEKLFF.

This sequence joins TRBV11-2 and TRBJ2-1, with a tentative D call TRBD2 (6 bases). From germline, CDR1 is SGHAT and CDR2 FQNNGV. The length of the CDR3 is 12 residues. V was trimmed by 5 bases and J by 12 bases, leaving 14 bases between them. CDR3 sequence: CASSPGGGRQFF. DNA for the CDR3: TGTGCCAGCAGCCCCGGTGGGGGGAGGCAGTTCTTC.

The table lists this clone with a few counts. The V call is TRBV5-1, the J call TRBJ1-5, with D perhaps matching TRBD1 (6 bases). Trimming cost V 5 bases and J 6 bases, with 18 bases left between them. This CDR3 comprises 15 residues. Germline assignment: CDR1 SGHRS and CDR2 YFSETQ. The DNA of the CDR3 is TGCGCCAGCAGGAGAGACGTACAGGGTTCTCAGCCCCAGCATTTT. Encoded protein: CASRRDVQGSQPQHF.

The chain combines TRBV25-1 with TRBJ2-1, with a tentative D call TRBD1 (6 bases). Germline V lookup: CDR1 MGHDK, CDR2 SYGVNS. Trimming cost V 6 bases and J 9 bases, with 24 bases left between them. CDR3 length equals 16 residues. The CDR3 bases are TGTGCCAGCAGCTCGCTTATGGGGACATTGAGGGGTGAGCAGTTCTTC. Amino acids: CASSSLMGTLRGEQFF.

The chain is built from TRBV9 and TRBJ2-5, with unresolved D. V lost 0 bases and J lost 3, with 9 bases in between. Per the germline V gene, CDR1 is SGDLS and CDR2 is YYNGEE. The CDR3 is 14 amino acids. CDR3 nucleotides: TGTGCCAGCAGCGTAGCTCTGGCGGAAGAGACCCAGTACTTC. Its protein product is CASSVALAEETQYF. The variable domain in full, completed from reference TRBV9 and TRBJ2-5, reads DSGVTQTPKHLITATGQRVTLRCSPRSGDLSVYWYQQSLDQGLQFLIQYYNGEERAKGNILERFSAQQFPDLHSELNLSSLELGDSALYFCASSVALAEETQYFGPGTRLLVL.

This chain connects TRBV5-1 to TRBJ1-1; TRBD1 is a possible D gene (6 bases). With 0 bases removed from V and 9 bases from J, the gap between germline ends came to 15 bases. This CDR3 has 14 amino acids. CDR1 and CDR2 from the germline V gene are SGHRS and YFSETQ. The chain's CDR3 is CASSLGTGSSKAFF. CDR3 DNA sequence: TGCGCCAGCAGCTTGGGTACAGGGAGCTCGAAAGCTTTCTTT.

This chain uses TRBV5-4 with TRBJ1-6, with no clear D. V lost 0 bases and J 4 bases, leaving 8 bases between the germline ends. Per germline, CDR1 SGHNT and CDR2 YYREEE (reference sequence). There are 15 residues in the CDR3. This CDR3 is CASSLDADYNSPLHF. CDR3 in DNA: TGTGCCAGCAGCTTGGATGCGGATTATAATTCACCCCTCCACTTT.

This clone was picked up one time. This chain joins TRBV7-3 and TRBJ1-1; 7 nucleotides align to TRBD1. The J segment lost 6 bases and the V segment lost 5 bases, leaving 6 bases of the junction unmatched. CDR1 is SGHTA and CDR2 is FQGTGA in the germline V gene. CDR3 length: 13 residues. CDR3 region: CASSLQGVSEAFF. In DNA, the CDR3 is TGTGCCAGCAGCCTCCAGGGGGTCTCTGAAGCTTTCTTT.

The V call is TRBV7-6, the J call TRBJ1-3; D is uncertain. V gave up 5 bases and J gave up 0 bases, with 8 bases separating them. This CDR3 is 14 amino acids long. Germline CDR1 and CDR2: SGHVS and FNYEAQ. In nucleotides, the CDR3 is TGTGCCAGCAGCGCTTCGAGCTCTGGAAACACCATATATTTT. It yields the protein CASSASSSGNTIYF.

The chain uses TRBV7-9 and TRBJ1-1, with D possibly being TRBD1 (5 bases). The germline CDR1 and CDR2 sequences are SEHNR and FQNEAQ (reference sequence). CDR3 length equals 14 residues. V shed 3 bases and J shed 1 base, with 9 bases lying between them. The CDR3 DNA is TGTGCCAGCAGCTTCTACGGACAGAACACTGAAGCTTTCTTT. Translating it yields CASSFYGQNTEAFF. The full variable domain, its missing parts supplied by reference TRBV7-9 and TRBJ1-1, is DTGVSQNPRHKITKRGQNVTFRCDPISEHNRLYWYRQTLGQGPEFLTYFQNEAQLEKSRLLSDRFSAERPKGSFSTLEIQRTEQGDSAMYLCASSFYGQNTEAFFGQGTRLTVV.